The rows below give T cell receptor beta chains drawn from one sample of a study of blood T cell dynamics during melanoma immunotherapy. Method: immunoSEQ multiplex PCR; TCRdb's copy keeps in-frame clones and lacks some. The sample shows around 11,000 clones, roughly 83% of them seen only once. This specimen consisted of blood, obtained from a patient treated with checkpoint blockade. These receptors all stem from a human donor with melanoma. Each CDR3 is given with its conserved first and last residue. D genes are given only for firm matches. The size field is filled for only some rows; it gives once, few, many or a size class.

TRBV6-5	once	TRBJ1-2	TRBD1	TGTGCCAGCACTTCCTCCGGGACAGGTGGAGGCTACACCTTC	CASTSSGTGGGYTF
TRBV7-3	few	TRBJ2-7	-	TGTGCCAGCAGCTCACAGGGATCCGAGCAGTACTTC	CASSSQGSEQYF
TRBV7-8	-	TRBJ1-1	-	TGTGCCAGCAGCTTAACTCCGGTTGGGGGAAACACTGAAGCTTTCTTT	CASSLTPVGGNTEAFF
TRBV15	-	TRBJ2-1	TRBD2	TGTGCCACCAGCAGAGGGGCTAGCGGGAGGGATGAGCAGTTCTTC	CATSRGASGRDEQFF
TRBV13	-	TRBJ1-1	-	TGTGCCAGCAGCTTAGGGGGGGCTGAAGCTTTCTTT	CASSLGGAEAFF
TRBV28	few	TRBJ2-3	TRBD2	TGTGCCAGCAGTTTAGGAGCGGGGGGTGTTAATACGCAGTATTTT	CASSLGAGGVNTQYF
TRBV11-3	once	TRBJ2-2	-	TGTGCCAGCAGCCCCGGGTCCTCTGGCACCGGGGAGCTGTTTTTT	CASSPGSSGTGELFF
TRBV7-2	-	TRBJ1-1	-	TGTGCCAGCAGCCCGGAAAGGGCTCGCCAAGCTTTCTTT	CASSPERARQAFF
TRBV19	-	TRBJ2-1	TRBD2	TGTGCCAGTAGTATCTCCCTAGCGGGAGTGGGTGAGCAGTTCTTC	CASSISLAGVGEQFF
TRBV5-6	-	TRBJ2-2	TRBD1	TGTGCCAGCAGCTCCCAAGGGGGCCTTCCTACCGGGGAGCTGTTTTTT	CASSSQGGLPTGELFF
TRBV4-1	-	TRBJ2-1	-	TGCGCCAGCAGCCAAGATGAGGGTGAGCAGTTCTTC	CASSQDEGEQFF
TRBV28	-	TRBJ2-7	-	TGTGCCAGCAGCCTTACGGGACACCTTTCGGAGCAGTACTTC	CASSLTGHLSEQYF
TRBV19	-	TRBJ2-2	-	TGTGCCAGTAGTATGGCGGGACTTACCGGGGAGCTGTTTTTT	CASSMAGLTGELFF
TRBV5-1	once	TRBJ1-1	-	TGCGCCAGCAGCTTGGCGCCGGAGACTGAAGCTTTCTTT	CASSLAPETEAFF
TRBV19	few	TRBJ1-1	-	TGTGCCAGTAGAAGAGGACAGACGAACACTGAAGCTTTCTTT	CASRRGQTNTEAFF
TRBV6-4	-	TRBJ1-1	-	TGTGCCAGCAGTGCTTCTGAGAACACTGAAGCTTTCTTT	CASSASENTEAFF
TRBV6-5	-	TRBJ2-7	-	TGTGCCAGCACCAACGGACATACCGAGCAGTACTTC	CASTNGHTEQYF
TRBV6-5	-	TRBJ1-1	-	TGTGCCAGCAGCCCTTATAAAAGGGCCACTGAAGCTTTCTTT	CASSPYKRATEAFF
TRBV7-2	-	TRBJ1-1	-	TGTGCCAGCAGCCCCGCGGGGCGGAAAACTGAAGCTTTCTTT	CASSPAGRKTEAFF